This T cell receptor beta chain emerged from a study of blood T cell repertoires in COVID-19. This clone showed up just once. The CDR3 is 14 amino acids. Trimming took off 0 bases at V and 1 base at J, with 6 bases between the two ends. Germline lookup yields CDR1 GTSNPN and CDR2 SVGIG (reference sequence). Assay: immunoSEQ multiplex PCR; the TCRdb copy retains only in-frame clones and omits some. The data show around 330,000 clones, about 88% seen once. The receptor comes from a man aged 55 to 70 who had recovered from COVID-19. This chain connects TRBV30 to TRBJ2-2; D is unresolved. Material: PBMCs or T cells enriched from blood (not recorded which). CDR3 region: CAWSVGRNTGELFF. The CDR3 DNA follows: TGTGCCTGGAGTGTGGGCAGGAACACCGGGGAGCTGTTTTTT.